This T cell receptor (beta chain) emerged from a study of cytomegalovirus exposure and HLA in healthy donors (dated by TCRdb to 2016 to 2017). For the wider study: An earlier analysis of more than 550 of the donors reported 250 to 350 Gb of sequence data and 117 million unique TCR beta sequences obtained from about 179 million T cells. Because of strong linkage in the cohort, five DR-DQ haplotypes were treated as single units for association and clustering. A later genetic analysis used genome-wide SNP genotypes for 398 of the 666 donors, treating that subset as a discovery cohort. An earlier analysis of several hundred of the donors applied high-throughput TCR beta sequencing to assess whether each TCR beta V gene segment acted as functional or pseudogenic. All discovery cohort repertoires had been generated on a single sequencing platform. Using immunosequencing, the study profiled T cell repertoires from about 610 subjects and related those repertoires to cytomegalovirus serostatus. Donor age, sex, ethnicity and CMV serostatus were collected together with the repertoire data. Rather than using new phenotypic data, the later analysis identified candidate immune exposures from TCR beta sequences and from how often those sequences occurred across donors. In a later analysis, previously published TCR beta repertoires from 666 donors were re-analyzed and high-resolution HLA genotyping was added so that TCR occurrence patterns could be studied. Of the roughly 400 genotyped donors, about 80% fell in the genetic ancestry cluster associated with self-reported Caucasian donors. On average, roughly 240,000 unique TCR beta nucleotide sequences were sequenced per donor among some 430 genotyped donors of the cohort, with around 19% of those sequences being non-productive. HLA typing covered class I and class II loci at four-digit resolution. An early release covering 500 to 750 HLA-typed donors comprised around 300 gigabases of sequencing data and 65 million to 100 million unique TCR sequences. The study was designed to test whether signatures of past pathogen exposure could be identified by cataloging public T cell receptors. High-throughput TCR immunosequencing, statistical association of individual TCRs with disease status, and machine learning were combined to predict cytomegalovirus infection status. In addition to the first cohort of 650 to 800 subjects, a separate validation cohort of 100 to 150 different subjects was used. The number of typed donors differed by locus: about 620-640 for A, B, C, DRB1 and DQB1; 522 for DQA1; 606 for DPA1; and 400 to 480 for DPB1.

The germline V end is reduced by 3 bases and the J end by 2 bases; junction bases left unmatched: 4. CDR1 and CDR2 (SGDLS, YYNGEE) derive from the germline V gene. The CDR3 spans 16 residues, from the cysteine through the phenylalanine. Solely the CDR3 DNA is kept, with 48 bases framed from the first base. The cohort comprised some 680 healthy bone marrow donors. All cohort members were sampled while nominally healthy, although unrecorded immune exposures were likely present. The donor tested CMV seronegative and was one of the 352 seronegative cohort members. A peripheral blood sample was collected from each donor, and TCR beta sequencing was performed on peripheral blood mononuclear cells. Genomic DNA was extracted from the blood cell samples with the Qiagen DNeasy Blood Extraction Kit. Libraries came from the immunoSEQ multiplex PCR assay. For the multiplex PCR, a mixture combining 60 forward primers for TCR Vbeta segments and 13 reverse primers for TCR Jbeta segments was used. The CDR3 region of rearranged TCR beta genes was amplified from genomic DNA by a multiplex PCR assay. On the Illumina HiSeq System, the amplified TCR beta libraries were sequenced as 87-base-pair reads. From the authors' description of their analysis: A later analysis counted approximately 76 million unique TCR beta chains across the 550 to 750 repertoires, and some 11 million of these chains were shared by at least two donors. A nearest-neighbor algorithm error-corrected the raw reads and collapsed the reads into unique sequences, merging closely related sequences to remove PCR and sequencing errors. To assign V, D and J gene segments, CDR3 sequences were aligned to IMGT reference sequences. For a sequence to be retained, at least a six-nucleotide match to both a V gene segment and a J gene segment was required. Rearrangements were called productive when the CDR3 lacked stop codons and stayed in frame with V and J; all others were non-productive. Following IMGT convention, CDR3 was defined as the stretch from the second conserved V-encoded cysteine up to the conserved J-encoded phenylalanine. The earlier analysis of roughly 590 of the donors excluded any sequence lacking an unambiguous match to a single V gene segment. An earlier analysis of almost 600 of the donors classified V segments as functional when productive rearrangements were above 56.7% and as segregating when the standard deviation between donors was above 5%. A statistical classification framework was built for diagnosing cytomegalovirus status from the catalog of TCR beta chain sequences. In a later analysis, V and J genes were assigned by comparing TCR nucleotide sequences against IMGT/GENE-DB human TR gene sequences. In a later analysis, CDR3 sequences and most-parsimonious VDJ recombination scenarios were assigned using the TCRdist pipeline. A later analysis defined each TCR beta chain by its CDR3 amino acid sequence plus V-gene family, and excluded reads lacking a unique V-gene family. A later analysis removed several hundred highly shared, low-generation-probability nucleotide sequences to deal with suspected cross-contamination and a sequencing artifact. In a later analysis, a clonal expansion index for each public chain was calculated from normalized within-repertoire ranks of inferred template counts. In a later analysis, generation probabilities were computed using a VDJ recombination model fitted to out-of-frame rearrangements, and the results were checked against IGoR. Hypergeometric tests were used in a later analysis to score TCR-TCR, TCR-HLA and TCR-CMV co-occurrence, with a repertoire-size bias correction applied to the TCR pairs. A later analysis estimated false discovery rates by permuting HLA or CMV assignments 20 times. In a later analysis, co-occurring TCRs were grouped using DBSCAN, and TCRdist sequence similarity was added for clustering within HLA-allele-positive subsets. Repertoires with fewer than 30,000 or more than 120,000 public chains, plus five repertoires with anomalous nucleotide sharing, were excluded from co-occurrence clustering. TCRdb mirrors the immuneACCESS table, restricted to in-frame sequences. Some clones are absent from its copies; in checked studies, under half trace to an unresolved V gene, and the reason for the others is unknown. V and J calls and clone size are given by that table; D and trimming were obtained from the DNA. This sample has approximately 90,000 clones in its table, and about 77% of those were observed once. The top ten hold 3.4% of the sample.

Results the study describes overall, beyond this receptor: Strong co-occurrence of HLA alleles, especially DR and DQ, made assigning TCR associations to individual alleles difficult. While some public TCRs were present in many individuals, most TCR sequences turned up only very rarely across donors. According to a later genetic analysis, donors in an Asian-associated ancestry cluster had fewer N-insertions in productive TCRs than the approximately 610-donor mean. Linkage disequilibrium might explain the correlated functional status among segregating V segments, but an unknown experimental factor could not be ruled out. In a later analysis, most CMV-associated TCR beta chains were found to appear HLA-restricted, with HLA associations seemingly driven largely by CMV exposure. Several of the top co-occurrence clusters appeared to be linked to parvovirus B19, influenza, CMV and Epstein-Barr virus, according to a later analysis. In a later genetic analysis, a missense DCLRE1C variant was associated with V-gene and J-gene trimming of TCR beta chains, and the association was replicated in an independent cohort. Presence/absence analyses assumed roughly uniform sequencing depth across donors, an assumption that may not hold. In both the original and validation cohorts, the classifier was reported to diagnose cytomegalovirus status with high specificity and sensitivity. A further reported finding was that TCR beta sequences accurately predicted the HLA-A and HLA-B alleles for most subjects in the first cohort. Some IMGT-functional V segments, including TRBV6-2 and TRBV6-3, could not be told apart with the 87-base-pair reads, so those segments were excluded. In a later analysis, about 17,000 TCR beta sequences were associated with specific HLA alleles at a false discovery rate of 0.05. A few of the identified cytomegalovirus-associated TCR beta chains were confirmed in vitro to be specific for cytomegalovirus antigens. Approximately 16 rarely observed V segments, including chromosome 9 orphons, were excluded from the earlier analysis of approximately 600 of the donors because counts were too low. In a later analysis, HLA-associated TCR beta chains showed more clonal expansion and lower generation probabilities than non-associated chains that were equally common. A total of some 180 TCR beta chains were listed by the study as associated with cytomegalovirus. Because some donors lacked HLA typing at each locus, the association tests relied only on the typed subset. According to the authors, the approach could potentially be generalized to other disease states and immunological phenotypes. Broadly in line with IMGT annotations, most TCR beta V segments showed up in productive rearrangements about 87% or about 30% of the time in an earlier analysis of several hundred of the donors. Only TCR beta chains were sequenced in this cohort, and the absence of alpha or paired-chain data limited detectable features. A later analysis found that TCR association rates varied across HLA loci, with DRB1 alleles showing the most associated TCRs and HLA-C alleles the fewest. A cluster of highly shared sequence variants was judged likely to represent a technical artifact of the sequencing pipeline. The only immune exposure information available for the cohort was CMV serostatus.

Points on this clone: What this receptor recognizes is not known. Base-call qualities are not available, and no considerably larger clone is one nucleotide away.

Specimen: PBMCs. Rearrangement joined TRBV9 to TRBJ2-2; TRBD2 aligns with 10 central bases. This clonotype originated in a middle-aged man in good health and CMV-seronegative. The DNA is as follows: TGTGCCAGCAGCGCCGGGACTAGCGCCAACACCGGGGAGCTGTTTTTT. Its coded protein is CASSAGTSANTGELFF.